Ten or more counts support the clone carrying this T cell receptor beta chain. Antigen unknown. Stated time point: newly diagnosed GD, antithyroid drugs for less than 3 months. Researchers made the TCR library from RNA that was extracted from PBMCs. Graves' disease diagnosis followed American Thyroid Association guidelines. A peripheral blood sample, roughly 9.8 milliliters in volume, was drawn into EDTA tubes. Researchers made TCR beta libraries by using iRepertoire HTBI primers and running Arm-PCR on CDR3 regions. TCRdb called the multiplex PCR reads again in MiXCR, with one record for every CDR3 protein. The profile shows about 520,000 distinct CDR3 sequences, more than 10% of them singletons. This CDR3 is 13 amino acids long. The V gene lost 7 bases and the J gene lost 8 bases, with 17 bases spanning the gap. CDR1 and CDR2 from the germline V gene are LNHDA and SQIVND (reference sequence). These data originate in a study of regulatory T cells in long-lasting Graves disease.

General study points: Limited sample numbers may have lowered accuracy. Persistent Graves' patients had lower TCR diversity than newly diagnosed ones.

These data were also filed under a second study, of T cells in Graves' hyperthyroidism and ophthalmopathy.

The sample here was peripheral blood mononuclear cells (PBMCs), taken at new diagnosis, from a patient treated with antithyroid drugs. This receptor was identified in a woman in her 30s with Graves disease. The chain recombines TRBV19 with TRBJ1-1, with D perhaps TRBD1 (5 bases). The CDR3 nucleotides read TGTGCCAGTACCCCGGGACCCGCCGCCGAAGCTTTCTTT. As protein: CASTPGPAAEAFF.